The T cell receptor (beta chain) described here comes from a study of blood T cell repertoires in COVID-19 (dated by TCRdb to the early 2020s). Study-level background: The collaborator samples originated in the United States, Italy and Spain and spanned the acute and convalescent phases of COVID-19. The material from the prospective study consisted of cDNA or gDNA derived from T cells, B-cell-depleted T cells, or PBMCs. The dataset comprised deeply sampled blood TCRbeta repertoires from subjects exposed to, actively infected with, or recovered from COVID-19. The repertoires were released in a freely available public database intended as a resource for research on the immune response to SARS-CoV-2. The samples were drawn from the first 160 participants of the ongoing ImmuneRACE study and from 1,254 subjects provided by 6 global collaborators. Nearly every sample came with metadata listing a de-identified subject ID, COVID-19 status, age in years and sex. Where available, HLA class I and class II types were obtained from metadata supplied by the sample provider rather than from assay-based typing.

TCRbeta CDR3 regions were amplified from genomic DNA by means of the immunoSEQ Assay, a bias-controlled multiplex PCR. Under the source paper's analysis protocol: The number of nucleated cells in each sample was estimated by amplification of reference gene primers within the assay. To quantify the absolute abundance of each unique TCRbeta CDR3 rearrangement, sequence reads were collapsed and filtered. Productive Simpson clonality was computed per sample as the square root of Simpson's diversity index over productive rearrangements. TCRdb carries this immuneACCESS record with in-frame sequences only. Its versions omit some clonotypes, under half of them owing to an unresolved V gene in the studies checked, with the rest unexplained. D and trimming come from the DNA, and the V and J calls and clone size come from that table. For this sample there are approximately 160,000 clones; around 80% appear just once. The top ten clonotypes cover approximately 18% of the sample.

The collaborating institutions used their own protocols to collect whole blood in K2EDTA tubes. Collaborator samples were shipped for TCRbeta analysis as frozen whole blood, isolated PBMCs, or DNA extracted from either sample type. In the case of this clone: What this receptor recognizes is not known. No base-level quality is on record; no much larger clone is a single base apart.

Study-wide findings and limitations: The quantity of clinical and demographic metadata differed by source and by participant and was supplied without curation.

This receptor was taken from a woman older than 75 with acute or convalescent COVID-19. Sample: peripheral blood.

The CDR3 here reads CATTVVSYEQYF. The DNA sequence is given as TGTGCCACCACGGTGGTCTCCTACGAGCAGTACTTC. The V and J segments used are TRBV28 and TRBJ2-7, with no D gene named confidently. V loses 10 bases, J loses 0 bases, and the germline ends lie 10 bases apart. From a lookup of the germline V gene, CDR1 and CDR2 are MDHEN and SYDVKM. There are 12 amino acids in the CDR3, from cysteine to phenylalanine inclusive. Kept here is only the CDR3 DNA, which spans 36 bases and is read in frame from base 1.